This is a list of T cell receptor beta chains from one sample in a study of blood T cells in healthy people across ages. Each CDR3 protein is one row after TCRdb ran MiXCR on the 5' RACE reads. The sample comprises 1.5 million to 2 million distinct CDR3 sequences, 35% to 50% of which are singletons, and roughly 23% rests with the top ten. Material: blood. All receptors come from a human donor in good health. Each CDR3 is given with its conserved first and last residue. A D gene is named only where the DNA matches it firmly. Expanded clones are given a class, and other clones once, few, many or no size at all.

D gene,J gene,clone size,V gene,CDR3 protein,CDR3 DNA
TRBD1,TRBJ1-2,few,TRBV18,CASSPLGQGESGYTF,TGTGCCAGCTCACCCCTAGGACAGGGGGAGAGTGGCTACACCTTC
-,TRBJ2-1,-,TRBV20-1,CSARDLRFYNEQFF,TGCAGTGCTAGAGATCTTCGGTTCTACAATGAGCAGTTCTTC
TRBD2,TRBJ2-7,few,TRBV20-1,CSATLTGTSGIHEQYF,TGCAGTGCTACCCTTACCGGGACTAGCGGTATCCACGAGCAGTACTTC
-,TRBJ2-5,-,TRBV10-3,CAISEVPGSGETQYF,TGTGCCATCAGTGAGGTCCCAGGGTCGGGAGAGACCCAGTACTTC
-,TRBJ2-5,-,TRBV15,CATSRDRNQETQYF,TGTGCCACCAGCAGAGATAGGAACCAAGAGACCCAGTACTTC
-,TRBJ1-2,few,TRBV12-3/TRBV12-4,CASSWDASNYGYTF,TGTGCCAGCAGCTGGGACGCTTCTAACTATGGCTACACCTTC
-,TRBJ1-1,once,TRBV4-3,CASSQGTPGYTEAFF,TGCGCCAGCAGCCAAGGGACACCGGGGTACACTGAAGCTTTCTTT
-,TRBJ2-7,-,TRBV27,CASSLTNPRTDRSSYEQYF,TGTGCCAGCAGTCTGACCAATCCACGGACAGACAGGAGCTCCTACGAGCAGTACTTC
-,TRBJ1-2,-,TRBV20-1,CSARDFSGAYGYTF,TGCAGTGCTAGAGATTTTTCAGGGGCATATGGCTACACCTTC
-,TRBJ1-2,-,TRBV12-3/TRBV12-4,CASSLNGAVYGYTF,TGTGCCAGCAGTTTAAACGGAGCAGTTTATGGCTACACCTTC
-,TRBJ1-2,-,TRBV29-1,CSDEADYGYTF,TGCAGCGACGAGGCCGACTATGGCTACACCTTC
-,TRBJ2-6,-,TRBV9,CASSVGHKGAGANVLTF,TGTGCCAGCAGCGTAGGTCATAAGGGGGCTGGGGCCAACGTCCTGACTTTC
-,TRBJ1-5,few,TRBV7-9,CASSPSDRSNQPQHF,TGTGCCAGCAGCCCCTCTGACAGGAGCAATCAGCCCCAGCATTTT
TRBD2,TRBJ2-4,-,TRBV7-8,CASSLARGAGNIQYF,TGTGCCAGCAGCTTAGCGCGGGGGGCGGGAAACATTCAGTACTTC
-,TRBJ2-3,-,TRBV12-3/TRBV12-4,CASSRPTVIPDTQYF,TGTGCCAGCAGTCGCCCAACCGTCATCCCAGATACGCAGTATTTT
-,TRBJ2-1,few,TRBV7-9,CASSITGFQQFF,TGTGCCAGCAGCATAACAGGTTTCCAGCAGTTCTTC
TRBD2,TRBJ2-3,-,TRBV9,CASSARLAGVHTDTQYF,TGTGCCAGCAGCGCCCGACTAGCGGGGGTTCATACAGATACGCAGTATTTT
TRBD2,TRBJ2-7,few,TRBV7-2,CASSLSPTSGVSSYEQYF,TGTGCCAGCAGCTTATCGCCGACTAGCGGGGTGAGCTCCTACGAGCAGTACTTC
-,TRBJ2-7,-,TRBV20-1,CSAIHTGTGSYEQYF,TGCAGTGCAATTCATACCGGGACTGGCTCCTACGAGCAGTACTTC
TRBD2,TRBJ2-5,few,TRBV20-1,CSASSGGETQYF,TGCAGTGCTAGTAGCGGGGGAGAGACCCAGTACTTC
-,TRBJ2-3,-,TRBV7-3,CASSLNSGSSTDTQYF,TGTGCCAGCAGCTTAAATAGCGGATCTAGCACAGATACGCAGTATTTT
TRBD1,TRBJ2-5,many,TRBV29-1,CSVSGGSETQYF,TGCAGCGTTTCAGGGGGTTCAGAGACCCAGTACTTC
-,TRBJ2-5,-,TRBV7-3,CASSLMGSFQETQYF,TGTGCCAGCAGCTTAATGGGTAGTTTCCAAGAGACCCAGTACTTC
-,TRBJ2-3,-,TRBV9,CAIRKITSTDTQYF,TGTGCCATCAGGAAAATTACTAGCACAGATACGCAGTATTTT
TRBD2,TRBJ2-1,-,TRBV7-3,CASSAGLAVNNEQFF,TGTGCCAGCAGCGCGGGACTAGCGGTTAACAATGAGCAGTTCTTC
TRBD1,TRBJ2-1,few,TRBV12-3/TRBV12-4,CASSLGEGGEQFF,TGTGCCAGCAGTTTAGGGGAAGGGGGCGAGCAGTTCTTC
TRBD1,TRBJ2-7,many,TRBV28,CASSSRSGQGGNSYEQYF,TGTGCCAGCAGTTCCAGATCCGGACAGGGGGGAAACTCCTACGAGCAGTACTTC
TRBD1,TRBJ2-6,-,TRBV5-1,CASSSRTGGYSGANVLTF,TGCGCCAGCAGCTCAAGAACAGGGGGATACTCTGGGGCCAACGTCCTGACTTTC
-,TRBJ2-1,few,TRBV7-2,CASSLGYNNEQFF,TGTGCCAGCAGCTTAGGCTACAACAATGAGCAGTTCTTC
-,TRBJ2-5,-,TRBV7-9,CASSLGALRETQYF,TGTGCCAGCAGCTTGGGGGCTCTCCGAGAGACCCAGTACTTC
TRBD1,TRBJ2-7,-,TRBV27,CTSSSPGTGVGEQYF,TGTACCAGCAGTTCCCCGGGGACAGGGGTCGGCGAGCAGTACTTC
TRBD1,TRBJ2-3,-,TRBV7-2,CASSWEPGQGADTQYF,TGTGCCAGCAGCTGGGAACCGGGACAGGGGGCAGATACGCAGTATTTT
-,TRBJ2-3,few,TRBV4-3,CASSQDPRGRDTQYF,TGCGCCAGCAGCCAAGACCCTAGGGGACGGGATACGCAGTATTTT
-,TRBJ2-5,few,TRBV10-3,CAISSPTSTETQYF,TGTGCCATCAGTTCCCCTACTAGTACGGAGACCCAGTACTTC
-,TRBJ1-2,few,TRBV9,CASSVSGSNYGYTF,TGTGCCAGCAGCGTCTCAGGGTCTAACTATGGCTACACCTTC
-,TRBJ2-3,-,TRBV29-1,CGVEGPLAADTQYF,TGCGGCGTTGAAGGGCCTCTAGCCGCAGATACGCAGTATTTT
TRBD1,TRBJ2-7,few,TRBV5-6,CASSYRTGGRSEQYF,TGTGCCAGCAGCTATAGGACAGGGGGCCGGAGCGAGCAGTACTTC
-,TRBJ2-7,many,TRBV4-1,CASSPGLLYEQYF,TGTGCCAGCAGTCCCGGACTCCTCTACGAGCAGTACTTC
-,TRBJ2-1,few,TRBV4-2,CASSQDVYEQFF,TGTGCCAGCAGCCAAGATGTATATGAGCAGTTCTTC
TRBD1,TRBJ2-1,-,TRBV24-1,CATSDLGTGGSLNEQFF,TGTGCCACCAGTGATTTAGGGACAGGTGGGAGCCTAAATGAGCAGTTCTTC
-,TRBJ1-5,-,TRBV29-1,CSVEAQSGQPQHF,TGCAGCGTTGAAGCCCAATCGGGTCAGCCCCAGCATTTT
-,TRBJ2-1,few,TRBV7-9,CASSLVTGRIEQFF,TGTGCCAGCAGCTTAGTAACAGGGCGAATTGAGCAGTTCTTC
-,TRBJ2-1,once,TRBV7-8,CASSRRMGDHNEQFF,TGTGCCAGCAGCCGCCGAATGGGGGACCACAATGAGCAGTTCTTC
-,TRBJ2-7,few,TRBV6-5,CASSRGTSEQYF,TGTGCCAGCAGTCGGGGGACCAGCGAGCAGTACTTC
-,TRBJ2-3,few,TRBV7-9,CASSRDTIDTQYF,TGTGCCAGCAGCCGTGATACCATAGATACGCAGTATTTT
-,TRBJ2-2,-,TRBV5-1,CASSLVVVNTGELFF,TGCGCCAGCAGCTTGGTAGTGGTGAACACCGGGGAGCTGTTTTTT
-,TRBJ1-1,few,TRBV29-1,CSVEVGGVLRARAEAFF,TGCAGCGTTGAAGTTGGGGGTGTTCTCAGGGCGAGGGCTGAAGCTTTCTTT
-,TRBJ2-6,-,TRBV9,CASSIPGESGANVLTF,TGTGCCAGCAGCATCCCCGGAGAATCTGGGGCCAACGTCCTGACTTTC
-,TRBJ2-5,-,TRBV6-2/TRBV6-3,CASSYFGEETQYF,TGTGCCAGCAGTTACTTCGGAGAAGAGACCCAGTACTTC
-,TRBJ2-5,-,TRBV5-1,CASSFDYRETQYF,TGCGCCAGCAGCTTTGATTACAGGGAGACCCAGTACTTC
-,TRBJ1-2,many,TRBV4-3,CASSPDGPNYGYTF,TGCGCCAGCAGCCCGGACGGACCTAACTATGGCTACACCTTC
TRBD1,TRBJ2-1,-,TRBV12-3/TRBV12-4,CASRRTGGEVNNEQFF,TGTGCCAGCAGACGGACAGGGGGAGAGGTTAACAATGAGCAGTTCTTC
-,TRBJ1-2,-,TRBV29-1,CSVDLQELESYGYTF,TGCAGCGTTGACCTACAGGAACTAGAGTCCTATGGCTACACCTTC
-,TRBJ2-7,many,TRBV27,CASSLLASYEQYF,TGTGCCAGCAGTTTATTGGCCTCCTACGAGCAGTACTTC